This TCR beta chain was observed in a study of blood T cell repertoires in COVID-19. On the study more broadly: Acute and convalescent COVID-19 specimens originated in the United States, Italy and Spain. The cDNA or gDNA used as material had been derived from T cells, B-cell-depleted T cells, or PBMCs.

Per the original methods: For nucleated cells, counts were estimated from reference gene primer amplification. Libraries were prepared by immunoSEQ multiplex PCR; TCRdb keeps only in-frame clonotypes and omits some of them. V and J calls and clone size are copied from that table; D and trimming were computed from the DNA. The table has fewer than 130,000 clones, more than 70% seen once. This clone turned up a few times. The CDR3 length is 16 residues. The V end lost 4 bases, the J end lost 8 bases, and 21 bases lay between the germline ends. Per germline, CDR1 MNHEY and CDR2 SVGAGI. The chain joins TRBV6-5 to TRBJ2-1; D may be TRBD1 (6 bases). The TCR originated in a woman aged 50 to 65 with acute or convalescent COVID-19. The sequenced sample consisted of peripheral blood. CDR3 protein: CASSSGVRGDLDEQFF. CDR3 DNA sequence: TGTGCCAGCAGTTCAGGGGTCAGGGGAGACTTGGATGAGCAGTTCTTC.